The rows below give T cell receptor beta chains drawn from one sample of a study of blood T cell repertoires in COVID-19. The protocol was immunoSEQ multiplex PCR, while the TCRdb copy is restricted to in-frame clones and leaves out a portion. The sample lists about 59,000 clones, approximately 90% occurring once. The sequenced material came from peripheral blood. The source of these receptors is a man older than 75 with acute or convalescent COVID-19. CDR3s leave out the opening cysteine and the closing phenylalanine or tryptophan.

TRBV15	ATSRDTRQPYEQY
TRBV2	ASRRTSGLGETQY
TRBV9	ASSVLGEGGPDTQY
TRBV7-8	ASSLERGSYEQY
TRBV5-4	ASSKGQGLNEKLF
TRBV29-1	SVEGQGGYEQY
TRBV7-2	ASSLELSYNEQF
TRBV5-4	ASSQYTQETQY
TRBV5-5	ASSWTRKLNEQF
TRBV14	ASSKIQGEQY
TRBV5-6	ASRMNRETQY
TRBV6-7	ASSYSKGRAEQY
TRBV14	ASSQEAGFTYEQY
TRBV19	ATDRGRAAEAF
TRBV19	ASSIVGQDSYEQY
TRBV24-1	ATRTGQGDTGELF
TRBV2	ASSEAGLARNTQY
TRBV7-6	ASSPGRAGYVGADTQY